This passage covers 22 T cell receptor beta chains from one sample sequenced in a study of blood T cell repertoires in COVID-19 (dated by TCRdb to 2018 to 2020). The receptor library was made with the immunoSEQ multiplex PCR assay. TCRdb obtained this table from immuneACCESS and retained in-frame rearrangements with V and J assigned. These tables miss some clones; where compared with another copy, unresolved V genes account for less than half of the shortfall, and the remainder is unexplained. The sample includes roughly 65,000 clones, with under 95% observed a single time. The ten largest account for about 3% of the sample. The sample comprised peripheral blood. These receptors were obtained from a man aged 65 to 79 with active COVID-19.

The V and J genes are TRBV7-3 and TRBJ2-1; weak D call: TRBD1 (6 bases). Trimming removed 4 bases from V and 6 bases from J, with 16 bases in between. Germline CDR1 SGHTA, CDR2 FQGTGA. This CDR3 has 15 residues. The CDR3 region has the DNA TGTGCCAGCAGCTCCTCCGGGACAACTATCAATGAGCAGTTCTTC. It translates to CASSSSGTTINEQFF.

The rearrangement joins TRBV15 to TRBJ2-3; D perhaps matches TRBD1 (6 bases). Germline CDR1 LNHNV, CDR2 YYDKDF (reference sequence). Deletions cut 5 bases from V and 4 bases from J, with 16 bases between. The CDR3 consists of 15 residues. The DNA for the CDR3 is TGTGCCACCAGCCCCAGGGGAACAACCCCAGATACGCAGTATTTT. Translated: CATSPRGTTPDTQYF.

J is TRBJ1-1 and V is TRBV27; 8 bases are a match to TRBD1. V lost 6 bases, J lost 4 bases, and 10 bases stayed unmatched. The CDR3 contains 15 residues. Per the germline V gene, CDR1 is MNHEY and CDR2 is SMNVEV (reference sequence). Written as DNA, the CDR3 is TGTGCCAGCAGATTAAACAGGGGGTTGGGCACTGAAGCTTTCTTT. This encodes CASRLNRGLGTEAFF.

The chain recombines TRBV28 with TRBJ2-3, with TRBD1 as a possible D gene (6 bases). V lost 4 bases to trimming and J lost 4 bases, with 12 bases between them. This CDR3 comprises 14 residues. Germline V gives CDR1 MDHEN, CDR2 SYDVKM. CDR3 bases: TGTGCCAGCAGTTCGACAGGCATGCCAGATACGCAGTATTTT. Residues: CASSSTGMPDTQYF.

The chain joins TRBV7-9 to TRBJ2-2; D remains ambiguous. The CDR3 consists of 14 residues. The V end lost 6 bases, the J end lost 6 bases, and 14 bases lay between the germline ends. CDR1 SEHNR and CDR2 FQNEAQ come from the germline V gene (reference sequence). The CDR3 is CASRPDKTAGELFF. The CDR3 DNA reads TGTGCCAGCAGACCCGACAAAACAGCCGGGGAGCTGTTTTTT. Full variable domain (missing parts from reference TRBV7-9 and TRBJ2-2): DTGVSQNPRHKITKRGQNVTFRCDPISEHNRLYWYRQTLGQGPEFLTYFQNEAQLEKSRLLSDRFSAERPKGSFSTLEIQRTEQGDSAMYLCASRPDKTAGELFFGEGSRLTVL.

This clone was seen only a few times. The chain couples TRBV5-1 to TRBJ1-1; TRBD1 matches at 9 bases. This CDR3 has 14 amino acids. With 3 bases clipped from V and 1 base from J, the junction kept 1 base outside the gene matches. Germline lookup yields CDR1 SGHRS and CDR2 YFSETQ. The CDR3: CASSSGQGNTEAFF. For the CDR3, the DNA is TGCGCCAGCAGCTCGGGACAGGGGAACACTGAAGCTTTCTTT.

The CDR3 protein is CASSPVEGGRSPLHF. In DNA form, the CDR3 reads TGTGCCAGCTCACCAGTGGAGGGGGGGCGATCACCCCTCCACTTT. The chain combines TRBV18 with TRBJ1-6, with a weak D call TRBD1 (6 bases). CDR1 and CDR2 from the germline V gene are KGHSH and LQKENI. The CDR3 spans 15 residues. V lost 2 bases to trimming and J lost 10 bases, with 15 bases between them.

This chain joins TRBV11-3 and TRBJ2-4; D possibly corresponds to TRBD1 (5 bases). This CDR3 contains 16 residues. Trimming removed 6 bases from V and 0 bases from J, with 15 bases in between. Germline V gene sequence: CDR1 SGHNT, CDR2 YENEEA. The CDR3 sequence is CASSPRQTIAKNIQYF. CDR3 in DNA: TGTGCCAGCAGTCCGAGACAGACCATAGCCAAAAACATTCAGTACTTC.

This chain uses TRBV5-1 with TRBJ2-7; 7 nucleotides line up with TRBD2. CDR3 length equals 16 residues. With 3 bases clipped from V and 3 bases from J, the junction kept 12 bases outside the gene matches. Germline CDR1 reads SGHRS; CDR2 reads YFSETQ. The CDR3 nucleotides are TGCGCCAGCAGCTCGGACTCCGGAGCGGGGTTCTACGAGCAGTACGTC. It encodes CASSSDSGAGFYEQYV.

This clone is a singleton in its sample. The chain joins TRBV19 to TRBJ1-1; D is uncertain. Trimming removed 5 bases at V and 5 bases at J, with 15 bases between. From germline, CDR1 is LNHDA and CDR2 SQIVND (reference sequence). The CDR3 has 14 residues. CDR3 sequence (DNA): TGTGCCAGTAGTTCCGGACTTCTAGGGACTGAAGCTTTCTTT. Translation gives CASSSGLLGTEAFF.

The chain is built from TRBV25-1 and TRBJ2-3, with 8 bases matching TRBD1. J lost 6 bases, V lost 5 bases, and 7 bases had no gene match. The CDR3 is made up of 14 amino acids. The germline V gene has CDR1 MGHDK and CDR2 SYGVNS. This CDR3 reads CASSKDRGEDTQYF. CDR3 in DNA: TGTGCCAGCAGTAAAGACAGGGGTGAGGATACGCAGTATTTT.

The sample holds one count of this clone. This chain connects TRBV6-5 to TRBJ1-1; D not certain. V lost 0 bases and J lost 0, with 8 bases in between. This CDR3 spans 15 amino acids. CDR1 is MNHEY, CDR2 SVGAGI, per germline. For the CDR3, the DNA is TGTGCCAGCAGTTACTCGAAACAGATGAACACTGAAGCTTTCTTT. Amino acid sequence: CASSYSKQMNTEAFF.

This clone was recorded once. The chain combines TRBV10-3 with TRBJ2-7; 13 bases map to TRBD2. The CDR3 length is 18 residues. Per the germline V gene, CDR1 is ENHRY and CDR2 is SYGVKD. The V gene end was trimmed by 3 bases and the J gene end by 2 bases; junction bases not matched to a gene: 10. The CDR3 reads CAISEYPATSGGTYEQYF. The DNA of the CDR3 is TGTGCCATCAGTGAATACCCCGCGACTAGCGGGGGGACCTACGAGCAGTACTTC.

This clone has just a few counts. V is TRBV25-1 and J is TRBJ2-7; tentative D call: TRBD1 (5 bases). CDR1 and CDR2 (germline): MGHDK, SYGVNS. The V end lost 6 bases, the J end lost 2 bases, and 14 bases lay between the germline ends. The length of the CDR3 is 14 residues. As DNA, the CDR3 is TGTGCCAGCAGGGGGTCCAGGGTACCCTACGAGCAGTACTTC. Translating gives CASRGSRVPYEQYF.

This clone was counted once. The J gene is TRBJ2-4, the V gene TRBV4-1; 10 nucleotides agree with TRBD1. This CDR3 has 18 residues. Germline lookup yields CDR1 MGHRA and CDR2 YSYEKL. V lost 3 bases, J lost 0 bases, and 8 bases stayed unmatched. CDR3 in amino acids: CASSQSHDRGRAKNIQYF. CDR3 sequence (DNA): TGCGCCAGCAGCCAGTCCCATGACAGGGGGCGAGCCAAAAACATTCAGTACTTC.

This clone showed up just once. The CDR3 protein is CASSLRDGTEAFF. The CDR3 DNA reads TGTGCCAGTAGTCTGCGGGACGGCACTGAAGCTTTCTTT. This rearrangement joins TRBV19 to TRBJ1-1, with a tentative D call TRBD1 (5 bases). There are 13 residues in the CDR3. The V end was cut by 5 bases, the J end by 4 bases, with 11 bases between. CDR1 and CDR2 (germline): LNHDA, SQIVND (reference sequence).

This rearrangement joins TRBV5-1 to TRBJ1-1; D is perhaps TRBD1 (5 bases). V lost 1 base and J 0 bases, leaving 13 bases between the germline ends. The CDR3 runs 16 residues. Germline values: CDR1 SGHRS, CDR2 YFSETQ. This chain's CDR3 is CASSLSTLTVNTEAFF. CDR3 bases: TGCGCCAGCAGCTTGAGTACCCTGACAGTGAACACTGAAGCTTTCTTT.

This chain connects TRBV19 to TRBJ1-2, with 9 positions matching TRBD1. The trim removed 6 bases at V and 0 bases at J, leaving 5 bases unmatched. CDR3 length: 15 residues. Per germline, CDR1 LNHDA and CDR2 SQIVND (reference sequence). The CDR3 reads CASRDRGHSNYGYTF. The CDR3 coding sequence is TGTGCCAGTAGGGACAGGGGACATTCTAACTATGGCTACACCTTC.

The V gene is TRBV6-5, the J gene TRBJ2-7; D possibly corresponds to TRBD2 (5 bases). The V end lost 5 bases, the J end lost 6 bases, and 11 bases lay between the germline ends. This CDR3 is 12 amino acids long. Germline V CDR1 and CDR2: MNHEY, SVGAGI. CDR3 sequence: CASSLRTGEQYF. The DNA for the CDR3 is TGTGCCAGCAGTCTACGGACTGGCGAGCAGTACTTC.

The table lists this clone with a few counts. The J gene is TRBJ2-2, the V gene TRBV5-1; no firm D call. V was trimmed by 4 bases and J by 4 bases, leaving 11 bases between them. Germline V lookup: CDR1 SGHRS, CDR2 YFSETQ. This CDR3 comprises 14 residues. CDR3 in amino acids: CASSPAGVTGELFF. The DNA for the CDR3 is TGCGCCAGCAGCCCGGCCGGAGTCACCGGGGAGCTGTTTTTT.

V and J are TRBV5-5 and TRBJ2-1, with 9 nucleotides matching TRBD2. V dropped 1 base and J dropped 2; count of bases not matched to a gene: 4. From germline, CDR1 is SGHKS and CDR2 YYEKEE (reference sequence). CDR3 size: 16 residues. CDR3 DNA sequence: TGTGCCAGCAGCTTGCCGGGGACTAGCCCCTACAATGAGCAGTTCTTC. Residues: CASSLPGTSPYNEQFF.

CDR3 coding DNA: TGTGCCAGCAGCCTGGAGCCGGACAGGGTAACCTCGAGGGAGCAGTACGTC. It specifies CASSLEPDRVTSREQYV. The rearrangement uses TRBV5-5 and TRBJ2-7; 8 bases match TRBD1. The V and J ends lost 4 bases and 7 bases, in that order; junction bases with no gene match: 19. CDR1 SGHKS and CDR2 YYEKEE come from the germline V gene (reference sequence). The CDR3 is made up of 17 amino acids.